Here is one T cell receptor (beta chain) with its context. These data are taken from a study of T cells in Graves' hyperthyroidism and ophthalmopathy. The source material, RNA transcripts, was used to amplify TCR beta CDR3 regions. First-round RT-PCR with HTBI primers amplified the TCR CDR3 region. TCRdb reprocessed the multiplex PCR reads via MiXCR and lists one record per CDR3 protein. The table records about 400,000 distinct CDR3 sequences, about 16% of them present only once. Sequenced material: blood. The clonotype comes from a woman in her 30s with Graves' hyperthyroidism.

Here the CDR3 reads CASGTAVNQPQHF. Written as DNA, the CDR3 is TGTGCCAGCGGGACAGCTGTTAATCAGCCCCAGCATTTT. The J gene is TRBJ1-5, the V gene TRBV10-3; 7 nucleotides align to TRBD1. The V gene end was trimmed by 10 bases and the J gene end by 4 bases; junction bases not matched to a gene: 7. The CDR3 loop spans 13 amino acids. Germline V CDR1 and CDR2: ENHRY, SYGVKD.